This T cell receptor beta chain was found in a study of blood T cell repertoires in COVID-19. Looking at the study overall: Both acute and convalescent COVID-19 samples were obtained from the United States, Italy and Spain. The cDNA or gDNA used as material had been derived from T cells, B-cell-depleted T cells, or PBMCs.

This CDR3 spans 12 amino acids. Trimming took off 4 bases at V and 10 bases at J, with 12 bases between the two ends. Germline V CDR1 and CDR2: SGDLS, YYNGEE. This clone was observed once. Source study methods: Counts of nucleated cells, estimated from reference gene primer amplification, were obtained. Repertoires were generated with immunoSEQ multiplex PCR, while TCRdb's copy carries only in-frame clones and drops some. V, J and clone size are taken as reported in that table, and D and trimming were inferred from the DNA itself. The sample consists of around 100,000 clones, 70% to 90% of them appearing once.

The chain is built from TRBV9 and TRBJ2-1; perhaps TRBD2 as D (5 bases). The sequencing sample was made of peripheral blood. The sequence derives from a human donor in a cohort sampled during active COVID-19. CDR3 amino acids: CASSLSGKEQFF. CDR3 nucleotide sequence: TGTGCCAGCAGCTTGTCGGGAAAGGAGCAGTTCTTC.